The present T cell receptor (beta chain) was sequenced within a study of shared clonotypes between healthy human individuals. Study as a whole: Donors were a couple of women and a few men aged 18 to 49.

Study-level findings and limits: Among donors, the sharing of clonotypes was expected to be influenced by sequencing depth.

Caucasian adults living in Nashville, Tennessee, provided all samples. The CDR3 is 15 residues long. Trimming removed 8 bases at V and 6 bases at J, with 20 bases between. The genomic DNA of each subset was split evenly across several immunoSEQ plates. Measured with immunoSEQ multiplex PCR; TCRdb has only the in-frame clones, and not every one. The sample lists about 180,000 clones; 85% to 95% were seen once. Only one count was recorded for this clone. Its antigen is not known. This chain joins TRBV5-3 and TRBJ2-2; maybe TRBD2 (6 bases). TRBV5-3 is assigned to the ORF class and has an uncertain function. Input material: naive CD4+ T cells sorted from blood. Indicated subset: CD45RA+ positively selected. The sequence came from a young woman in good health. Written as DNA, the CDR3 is TGTGCCAGCAGCCCCCCTCGGGGAGGTCCCGGGGAGCTGTTTTTT. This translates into CASSPPRGGPGELFF.